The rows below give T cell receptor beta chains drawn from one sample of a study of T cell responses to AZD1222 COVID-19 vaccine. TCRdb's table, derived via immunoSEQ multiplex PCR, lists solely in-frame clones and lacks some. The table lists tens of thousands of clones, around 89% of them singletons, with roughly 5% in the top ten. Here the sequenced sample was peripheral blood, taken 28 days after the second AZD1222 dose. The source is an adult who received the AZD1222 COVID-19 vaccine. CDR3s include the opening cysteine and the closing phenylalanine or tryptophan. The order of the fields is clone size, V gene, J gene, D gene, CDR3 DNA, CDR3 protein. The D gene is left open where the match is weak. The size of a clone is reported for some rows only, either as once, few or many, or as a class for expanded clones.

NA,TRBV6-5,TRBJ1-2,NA,TGTGCCAGCAGTTTGACAGATAACTATGGCTACACCTTC,CASSLTDNYGYTF
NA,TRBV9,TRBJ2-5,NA,TGTGCCAGCAGCGTGGGAGCCATTTCCCCAGAGACCCAGTACTTC,CASSVGAISPETQYF
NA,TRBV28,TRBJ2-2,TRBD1,TGTGCCAGCAAGAAACAGGGGGACACCGGGGAGCTGTTTTTT,CASKKQGDTGELFF
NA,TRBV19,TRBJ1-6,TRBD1,TGTGCCATATCCCGGGACAGGGGGCTCAATTCACCCCTCCACTTT,CAISRDRGLNSPLHF
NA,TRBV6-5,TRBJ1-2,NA,TGTGCCAGCAGTTATTCCGGGACGCGATATGGCTACACCTTC,CASSYSGTRYGYTF
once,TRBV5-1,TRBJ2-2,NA,TGCGCCAGCAGCTTGGCCCCCAGGGGCCCCACCGGGGAGCTGTTTTTT,CASSLAPRGPTGELFF
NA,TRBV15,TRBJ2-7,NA,TGTGTCACCAGCAGAGTGACGTCCTACGAGCAGTACTTC,CVTSRVTSYEQYF
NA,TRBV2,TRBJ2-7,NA,TGTGCCAGCACTCTACGGCTGTACGAGCAGTACTTC,CASTLRLYEQYF
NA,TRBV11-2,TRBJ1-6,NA,TGTGCCAGCAGCTTAGAGAGCCAGGGGAATTCACCCCTCCACTTT,CASSLESQGNSPLHF
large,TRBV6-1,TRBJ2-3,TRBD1,TGTGCCAGCAGTGAAGACCCAGGGGGCGAAACAGATACGCAGTATTTT,CASSEDPGGETDTQYF
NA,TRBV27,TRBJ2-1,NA,TGTGCCAGCAGCCGTCAAGGAAACAATGAGCAGTTCTTC,CASSRQGNNEQFF
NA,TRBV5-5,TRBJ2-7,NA,NA,CASSFSGQGRRYEQYF
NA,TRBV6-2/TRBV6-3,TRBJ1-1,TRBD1,TGTGCCAGCACCCCTGCCCAGGGGGGCGCCATGAACACTGAAGCTTTCTTT,CASTPAQGGAMNTEAFF
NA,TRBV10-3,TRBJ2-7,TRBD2,TGTGCCATCAGTGCGGCTAGCGGGTCCTACGAGCAGTACTTC,CAISAASGSYEQYF
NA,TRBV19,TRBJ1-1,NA,TGTGCCAGTAGTATATGGATAGGGGGAGGAACTGAAGCTTTCTTT,CASSIWIGGGTEAFF
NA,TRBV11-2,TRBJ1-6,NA,TGTGCCAGCAGCTTCCTCCCAATTGATTCACCCCTCCACTTT,CASSFLPIDSPLHF
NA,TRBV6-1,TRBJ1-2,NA,TGTGCCAGCAGTGAAGGACGGACCTATGGCTACACCTTC,CASSEGRTYGYTF
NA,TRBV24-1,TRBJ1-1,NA,TGTGCCACCAGTGATTCCCGGACAGTGAACACTGAAGCTTTCTTT,CATSDSRTVNTEAFF
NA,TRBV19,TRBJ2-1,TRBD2,TGTGCCAGTAGTATAGGGACTAGCGGGTCTTACAATGAGCAGTTCTTC,CASSIGTSGSYNEQFF
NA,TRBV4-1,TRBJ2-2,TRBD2,TGCGCCAGCAGCCAAGCGGGGGGGGAGTCTACCGGGGAGCTGTTTTTT,CASSQAGGESTGELFF
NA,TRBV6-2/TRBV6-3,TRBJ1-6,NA,TGTGCCAGCAGTTACGACCAGGGGAGCTCCTATAATTCACCCCTCCACTTT,CASSYDQGSSYNSPLHF
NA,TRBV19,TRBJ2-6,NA,TGTGCCAGTAGTCTAACAGGGACCGGGGCCAACGTCCTGACTTTC,CASSLTGTGANVLTF
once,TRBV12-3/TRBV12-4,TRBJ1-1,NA,TGTGCCAGCAGTTTGGGGAGTCAGTCCGAAGCTTTCTTT,CASSLGSQSEAFF
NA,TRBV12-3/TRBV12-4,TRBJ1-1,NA,TGTGCCAGCACCCCGGTAGGGAACACTGAAGCTTTCTTT,CASTPVGNTEAFF
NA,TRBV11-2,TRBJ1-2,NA,TGTGCCAGCAGCTTACAGGTGGGGCGTAACTATGGCTACACCTTC,CASSLQVGRNYGYTF
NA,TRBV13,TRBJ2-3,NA,TGTGCCAGCAGCTACGGTCTATTTTCGATTACTGGCACAGATACGCAGTATTTT,CASSYGLFSITGTDTQYF
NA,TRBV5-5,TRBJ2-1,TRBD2,TGTGCCAGCGGTGGGACTAGCGGGCCTGGGTCCTACAATGAGCAGTTCTTC,CASGGTSGPGSYNEQFF
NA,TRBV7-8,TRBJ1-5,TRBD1,TGTGCCAGCAGCGGGACAGGGACCAATCAGCCCCAGCATTTT,CASSGTGTNQPQHF
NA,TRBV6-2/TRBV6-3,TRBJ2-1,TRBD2,TGTGCCAGCAGTCAGATTAGCGGGAGGGCCGTAAATGAGCAGTTCTTC,CASSQISGRAVNEQFF
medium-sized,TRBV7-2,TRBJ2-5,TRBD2,TGTGCCAGCAGCTTAGGCGGGGGGCCTCAAGAGACCCAGTACTTC,CASSLGGGPQETQYF
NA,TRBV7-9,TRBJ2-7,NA,TGTGCCAGCAGCACCCCTCCCGAGCAGTACTTC,CASSTPPEQYF
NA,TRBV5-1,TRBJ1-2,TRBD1,TGCGCCAGCAGCTTGGAGGGCTCAGGGGGCGAGGATTATGGCTACACCTTC,CASSLEGSGGEDYGYTF
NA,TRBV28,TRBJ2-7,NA,TGTGCCAGCAGTTTCAGGGGCCCCCTGGGCGAGCAGTACTTC,CASSFRGPLGEQYF
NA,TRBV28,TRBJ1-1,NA,TGTGCCAGCAGCTGGGCGGCGGGAGGGGGGAACACTGAAGCTTTCTTT,CASSWAAGGGNTEAFF
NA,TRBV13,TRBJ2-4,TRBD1,TGTGCCAGCAGCTTTTGGACAGGAAAAAACATTCAGTACTTC,CASSFWTGKNIQYF
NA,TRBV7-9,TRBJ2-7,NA,TGTGCCAGCAGCCCAACGGACAGTTACGAGCAGTACTTC,CASSPTDSYEQYF
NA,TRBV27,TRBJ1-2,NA,TGTGCCACGGACACACAGGTGTTCTATGGCTACACCTTC,CATDTQVFYGYTF
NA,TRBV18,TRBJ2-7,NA,TGTGCCAGCTCACCCCTAACATCTACAGACGAGCAGTACTTC,CASSPLTSTDEQYF
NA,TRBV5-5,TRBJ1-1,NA,TGTGCCAGCAGCTCGACAGGCCAAACGGGAGCTTTCTTT,CASSSTGQTGAFF
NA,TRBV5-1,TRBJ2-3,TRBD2,TGCGCCAGCACCCTCGAGAGGGGAGGGGGCACAGATACGCAGTATTTT,CASTLERGGGTDTQYF
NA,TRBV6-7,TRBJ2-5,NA,TGTGCCAGCAGGCGACAGCCGGTCCCTTCTACTGTGGTAGAGACCCAGTACTTC,CASRRQPVPSTVVETQYF
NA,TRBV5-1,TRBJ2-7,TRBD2,TGCGCCACCCGAGGGACTAGCGGGGCCGAGCAGTACTTC,CATRGTSGAEQYF
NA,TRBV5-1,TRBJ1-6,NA,TGCGCCAGCCGATACAGGGATGATTCACCCCTCCACTTT,CASRYRDDSPLHF
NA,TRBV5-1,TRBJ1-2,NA,TGCGCCAGCAGCTTGGGCGGGACGGAAGCTAACTATGGCTACACCTTC,CASSLGGTEANYGYTF
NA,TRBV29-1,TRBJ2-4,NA,TGCAGCGTTTCCCACGGGCGAGGCAAAAACATTCAGTACTTC,CSVSHGRGKNIQYF
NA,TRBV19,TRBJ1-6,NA,TGTGCCTGCTCCGATCATAGTAATAATTCACCCCTCCACTTT,CACSDHSNNSPLHF
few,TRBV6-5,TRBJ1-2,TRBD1,TGTGCCAGCAGTTTCCTGACAGGGGGATCAAACTATGGCTACACCTTC,CASSFLTGGSNYGYTF
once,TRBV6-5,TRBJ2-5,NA,TGTGCCAGCAGTTTCCTGGGGGAGACCCAGTACTTC,CASSFLGETQYF
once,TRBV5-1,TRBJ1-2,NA,TGCGCCAGCAGCTTGGAATTAGGAGGGGCTAACTATGGCTACACCTTC,CASSLELGGANYGYTF
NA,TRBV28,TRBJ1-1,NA,TGTGCCAGCAGTTTATACAACACTGAAGCTTTCTTT,CASSLYNTEAFF
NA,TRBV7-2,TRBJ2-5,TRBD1,TGTGCCAGCAGCTTAGGGCCTAGAGCAGGGGGCGGAGAGACCCAGTACTTC,CASSLGPRAGGGETQYF
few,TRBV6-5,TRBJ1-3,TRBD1,TGTGCCAGCAGTTACCAAGGGACAGCTGGAAACACCATATATTTT,CASSYQGTAGNTIYF
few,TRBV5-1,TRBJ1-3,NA,TGCGCCAGCAGCTTGAAAGGAAGCCCCTCTGGAAACACCATATATTTT,CASSLKGSPSGNTIYF
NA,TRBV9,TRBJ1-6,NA,TGTGCCAGCAGCGTACGGGCCTCGAATTCACCCCTCCACTTT,CASSVRASNSPLHF
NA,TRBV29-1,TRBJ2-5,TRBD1,TGCAGCGTTGGACAGGGAGAGACCCAGTACTTC,CSVGQGETQYF
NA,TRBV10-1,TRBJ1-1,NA,TGCGCCAGCACTCCGGACCCGAACACTGAAGCTTTCTTT,CASTPDPNTEAFF